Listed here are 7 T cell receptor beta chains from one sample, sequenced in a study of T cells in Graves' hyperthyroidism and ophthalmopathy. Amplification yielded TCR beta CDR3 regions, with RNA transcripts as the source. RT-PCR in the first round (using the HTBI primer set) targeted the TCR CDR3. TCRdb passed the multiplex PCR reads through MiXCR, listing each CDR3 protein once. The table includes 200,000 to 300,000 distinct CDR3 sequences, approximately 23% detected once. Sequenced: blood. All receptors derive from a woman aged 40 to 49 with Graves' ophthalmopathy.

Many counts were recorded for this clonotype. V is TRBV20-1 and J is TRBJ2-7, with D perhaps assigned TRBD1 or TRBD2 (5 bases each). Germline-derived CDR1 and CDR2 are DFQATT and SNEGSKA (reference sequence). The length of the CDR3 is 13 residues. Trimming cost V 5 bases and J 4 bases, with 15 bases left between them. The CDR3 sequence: CSAPGTARYEQYF. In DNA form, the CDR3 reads TGCAGTGCTCCCGGGACGGCCAGATACGAGCAGTACTTC.

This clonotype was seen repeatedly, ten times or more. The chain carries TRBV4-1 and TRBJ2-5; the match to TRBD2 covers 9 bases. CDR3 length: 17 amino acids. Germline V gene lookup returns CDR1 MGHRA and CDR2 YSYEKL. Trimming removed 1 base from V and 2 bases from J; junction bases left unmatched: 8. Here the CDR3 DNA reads TGCGCCAGCAGCCAAGGGGGGGGGCTAGCGGGACAAGAGACCCAGTACTTC. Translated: CASSQGGGLAGQETQYF.

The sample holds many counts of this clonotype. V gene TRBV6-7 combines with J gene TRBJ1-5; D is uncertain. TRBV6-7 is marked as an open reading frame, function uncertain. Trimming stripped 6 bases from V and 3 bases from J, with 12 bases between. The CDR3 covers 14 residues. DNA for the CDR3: TGTGCCAGCAGGGTCAGGACGTCCAATCAGCCCCAGCATTTT. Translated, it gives CASRVRTSNQPQHF.

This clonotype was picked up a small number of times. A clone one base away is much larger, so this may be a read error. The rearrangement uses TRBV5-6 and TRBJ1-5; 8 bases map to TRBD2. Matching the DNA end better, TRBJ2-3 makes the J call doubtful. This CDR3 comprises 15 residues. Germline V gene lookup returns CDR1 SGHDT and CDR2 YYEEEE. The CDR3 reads CASSYSGEWYQPQYF. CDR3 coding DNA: TGTGCCAGCAGTTATAGCGGGGAATGGTATCAGCCCCAGTATTTT.

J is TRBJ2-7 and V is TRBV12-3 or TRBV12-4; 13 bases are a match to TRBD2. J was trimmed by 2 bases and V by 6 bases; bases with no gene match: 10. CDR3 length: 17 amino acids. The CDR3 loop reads CASSSQTSGRFPYEQYF. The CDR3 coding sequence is TGTGCCAGCAGCTCCCAGACTAGCGGGAGGTTCCCCTACGAGCAGTACTTC.

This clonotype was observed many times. CDR3 coding DNA: TGTGCCAGCAGTCATAATAGAGTGGAGCAGTACTTC. Encoded protein: CASSHNRVEQYF. The J gene is TRBJ2-7, the V gene TRBV12-3 or TRBV12-4; no clear D. There are 12 residues in the CDR3. Trimming removed 5 bases at V and 7 bases at J, with 12 bases between.

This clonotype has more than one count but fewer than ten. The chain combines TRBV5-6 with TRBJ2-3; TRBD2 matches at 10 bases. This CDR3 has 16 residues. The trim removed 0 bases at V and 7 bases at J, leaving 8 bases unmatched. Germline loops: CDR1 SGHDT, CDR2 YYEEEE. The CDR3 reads CASSLGFGLADNTQYF. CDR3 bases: TGTGCCAGCAGCTTGGGGTTTGGACTAGCGGACAATACGCAGTATTTT.